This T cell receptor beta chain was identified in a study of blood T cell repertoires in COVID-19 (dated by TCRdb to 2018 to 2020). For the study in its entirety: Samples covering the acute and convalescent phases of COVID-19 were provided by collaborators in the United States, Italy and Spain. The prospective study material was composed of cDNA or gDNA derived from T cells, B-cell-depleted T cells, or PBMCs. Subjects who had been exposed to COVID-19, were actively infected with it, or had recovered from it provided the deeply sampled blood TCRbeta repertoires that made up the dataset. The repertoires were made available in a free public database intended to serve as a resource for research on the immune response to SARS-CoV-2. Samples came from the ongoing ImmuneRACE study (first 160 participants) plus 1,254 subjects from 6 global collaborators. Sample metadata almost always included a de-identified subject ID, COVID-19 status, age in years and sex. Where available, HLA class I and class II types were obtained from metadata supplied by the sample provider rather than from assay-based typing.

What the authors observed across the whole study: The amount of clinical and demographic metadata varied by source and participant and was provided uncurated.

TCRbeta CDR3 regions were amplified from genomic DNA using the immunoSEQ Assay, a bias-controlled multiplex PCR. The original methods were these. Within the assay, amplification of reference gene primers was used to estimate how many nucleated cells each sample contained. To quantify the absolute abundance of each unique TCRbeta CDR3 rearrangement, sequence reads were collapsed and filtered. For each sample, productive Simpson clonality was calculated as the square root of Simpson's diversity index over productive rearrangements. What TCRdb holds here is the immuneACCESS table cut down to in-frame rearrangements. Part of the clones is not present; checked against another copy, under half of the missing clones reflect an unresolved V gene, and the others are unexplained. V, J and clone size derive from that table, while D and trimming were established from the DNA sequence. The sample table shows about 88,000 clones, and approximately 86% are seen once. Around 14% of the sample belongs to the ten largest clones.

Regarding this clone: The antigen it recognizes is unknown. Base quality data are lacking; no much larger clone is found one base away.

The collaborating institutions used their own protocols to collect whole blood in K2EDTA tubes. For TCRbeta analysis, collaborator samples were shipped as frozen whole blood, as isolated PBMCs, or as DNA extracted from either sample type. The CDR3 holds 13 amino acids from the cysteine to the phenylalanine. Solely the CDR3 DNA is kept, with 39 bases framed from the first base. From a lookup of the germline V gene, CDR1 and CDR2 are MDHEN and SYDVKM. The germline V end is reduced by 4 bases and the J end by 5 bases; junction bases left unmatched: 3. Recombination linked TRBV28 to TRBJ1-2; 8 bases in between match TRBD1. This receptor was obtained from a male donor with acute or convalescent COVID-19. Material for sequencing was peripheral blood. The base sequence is TGTGCCAGCAGTTCGGACAGGGCTTATGGCTACACCTTC. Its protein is CASSSDRAYGYTF.